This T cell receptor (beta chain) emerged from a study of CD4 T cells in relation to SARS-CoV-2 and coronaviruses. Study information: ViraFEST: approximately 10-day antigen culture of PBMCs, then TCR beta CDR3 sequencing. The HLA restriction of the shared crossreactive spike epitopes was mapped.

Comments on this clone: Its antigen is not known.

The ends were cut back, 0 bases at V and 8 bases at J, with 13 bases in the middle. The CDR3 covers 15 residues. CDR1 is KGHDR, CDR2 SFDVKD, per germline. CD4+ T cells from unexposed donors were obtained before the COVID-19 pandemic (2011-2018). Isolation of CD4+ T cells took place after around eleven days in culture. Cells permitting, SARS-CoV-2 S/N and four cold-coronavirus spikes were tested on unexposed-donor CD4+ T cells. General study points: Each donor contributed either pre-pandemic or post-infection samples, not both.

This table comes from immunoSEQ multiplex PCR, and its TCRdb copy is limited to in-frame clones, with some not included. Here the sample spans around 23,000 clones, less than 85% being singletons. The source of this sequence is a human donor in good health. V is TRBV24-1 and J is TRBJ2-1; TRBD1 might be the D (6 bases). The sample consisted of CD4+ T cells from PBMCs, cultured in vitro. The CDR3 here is CATSDLGRGPDEQFF. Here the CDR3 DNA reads TGTGCCACCAGTGATTTGGGCAGGGGCCCCGATGAGCAGTTCTTC.